This record looks at one T cell receptor (beta chain) sequence and its context. Antigen specificity is unknown. V was shortened by 6 bases and J by 4 bases, with 9 bases between the two germline ends. Germline CDR1 and CDR2: SEHNR and FQNEAQ (reference sequence). CDR3 length equals 12 residues. PCR amplification relied on 60 Vbeta primers (plus 13 Jbeta primers). This table comes from immunoSEQ multiplex PCR, and its TCRdb copy is limited to in-frame clones, with some not included. The table has 65,000 to 85,000 clones, about nine tenths seen once. This sample is part of a study of cytomegalovirus exposure and HLA in healthy donors. Findings and caveats of the study: For most subjects, TCR beta sequences were reported to predict HLA-A and HLA-B alleles with accuracy. Specific recognition of CMV antigens was confirmed in vitro for three chains (all CMV-associated).

The V gene is TRBV7-9, the J gene TRBJ1-2; D is unresolved. The sequencing sample was made of PBMCs. The receptor was isolated from a woman aged 30 to 39 in good health and CMV-seronegative. The CDR3 spells CASSRGIYGYTF. The DNA of the CDR3 is TGTGCCAGCAGTCGAGGGATCTATGGCTACACCTTC.